This T cell receptor beta chain was sequenced during a study of early T cells in non-severe SARS-CoV-2 infection. Background on the study: Sequencing of unsorted whole blood was done on bulk RNA, leaving chains unpaired.

TCRdb re-analysed the 5' RACE reads in MiXCR, keeping a single row per CDR3 protein. The data hold about 68,000 distinct CDR3 sequences, with approximately 10% observed a single time. Trimming left V 2 bases short and J 10 bases short, with 13 bases between. Germline V gives CDR1 SGDLS, CDR2 YYNGEE. The CDR3 sequence is 13 residues long. Sequencing used whole blood. The chain carries TRBV9 and TRBJ2-1; D possibly matches TRBD1 or TRBD2 (6 bases each). The TCR comes from an adult who was a healthcare worker with PCR-confirmed SARS-CoV-2 infection or an uninfected control (not recorded which). The CDR3: CASSVGGGGEQFF. In DNA form, the CDR3 reads TGTGCCAGCAGCGTGGGCGGAGGGGGAGAGCAGTTCTTC.